This TCR beta chain appears in the sequencing data of a study of blood T cell repertoires in COVID-19 (dated by TCRdb to between 2020 and 2021). Regarding the complete study: Samples covering the acute and convalescent phases of COVID-19 were provided by collaborators in the United States, Italy and Spain. A freely available public database, intended as a resource for researchers studying the immune response to SARS-CoV-2, is where the repertoires were released. Where available, HLA class I and class II types were taken from metadata supplied by the sample provider and were not determined by assay-based typing. Samples were obtained from the ongoing ImmuneRACE study (first 160 participants) and from 1,000 to 1,500 subjects provided by 6 global collaborators. Subjects who had been exposed to COVID-19, were actively infected with it, or had recovered from it provided the deeply sampled blood TCRbeta repertoires that made up the dataset. Nearly every sample came with metadata listing a de-identified subject ID, COVID-19 status, age in years and sex. The prospective study material was composed of cDNA or gDNA derived from T cells, B-cell-depleted T cells, or PBMCs. General findings and caveats noted by the study authors: Clinical and demographic metadata were provided uncurated, with the amount varying by source and participant.

Trimming removed 5 bases from V and 8 bases from J; the gene matches leave 16 bases unexplained. From cysteine to phenylalanine, the CDR3 is 18 amino acids long. CDR3 DNA is the only sequence kept; it has 54 bases, read in frame from the first base. The CDR1 and CDR2 encoded by the germline V gene (reference sequence) are LNHDA and SQIVND. Enrolling through a virtual design, the prospective study's participants ranged in age from roughly 18 to 89 years and lived across approximately 25 United States geographic areas. To assign participants to cohorts, the prospective study relied on clinical history that participants themselves reported in a screening survey and a study questionnaire. For ImmuneRACE Cohort 3, a participant was defined as recovered based on two consecutive negative NP/OP PCR tests, clearance by a healthcare professional, or resolution of symptoms. Mobile phlebotomists in the prospective study collected whole blood, serum and a nasopharyngeal or oropharyngeal swab from every participant. Participants in the prospective study had the option to provide additional blood draws and questionnaires over a 2-month period. Prospective study blood samples were shipped either frozen or at room temperature before DNA extraction.

This clone showed up just once. No cognate antigen has been identified for it. Base qualities are not provided; no much larger clone lies one nucleotide away. TCRbeta CDR3 regions were amplified from genomic DNA using the immunoSEQ Assay, a bias-controlled multiplex PCR. Per the original workflow: Nucleated cell counts per sample were estimated from amplification of reference gene primers within the assay. To quantify the absolute abundance of each unique TCRbeta CDR3 rearrangement, sequence reads were collapsed and filtered. For each sample, productive Simpson clonality was calculated as the square root of Simpson's diversity index across productive rearrangements. This is the immuneACCESS table as TCRdb keeps it, with only in-frame sequences that have V and J called. A part of the clones is gone; compared with another copy, unresolved V genes explain less than half, and the rest is unexplained. The DNA gave D and trimming, while V, J and clone size come from that table. This sample lists roughly 170,000 clones; about four fifths were detected once. The top ten clonotypes cover 15% to 20% of the sample.

Input material: PBMCs or T cells enriched from blood (not recorded which). This clonotype was sampled from a man in his 60s who had recovered from COVID-19. The rearranged chain carries TRBV19 and TRBJ1-4; 11 central nucleotides agree with TRBD1. CDR3 protein: CASSPSPRTGGAVEKLFF. The DNA sequence is TGTGCCAGTAGTCCCTCTCCGAGGACAGGGGGCGCCGTGGAAAAACTGTTTTTT.